This T cell receptor beta chain comes out of a study of cytomegalovirus exposure and HLA in healthy donors. Overall study results and limits: A further, later analysis showed that HLA-associated TCR beta chains (compared with equally common others) were more clonally expanded. High sensitivity and specificity were reportedly achieved when the classifier diagnosed cytomegalovirus status.

The germline gives CDR1 ENHRY, CDR2 SYGVKD. Trimming removed 5 bases from V and 3 bases from J; junction bases left unmatched: 9. CDR3 length: 15 residues. In regard to this clone: Its matching antigen is unknown.

The PCR ran on 60 Vbeta and 13 Jbeta primers. The method was immunoSEQ multiplex PCR; TCRdb's version includes in-frame clones alone and lacks a portion of them. The sample yields fewer than 100,000 clones, approximately 80% seen once. The chain uses TRBV10-3 and TRBJ2-5; TRBD2 matches 7 bases. The receptor was isolated from a woman in her forties in good health and CMV-seropositive. The sample consisted of PBMCs. The CDR3 sequence is CAISSGEGREETQYF. In DNA form, the CDR3 reads TGTGCCATCAGTAGCGGAGAGGGGAGGGAAGAGACCCAGTACTTC.